One T cell receptor beta chain is described in this entry. Its antigen is not yet known. There are no base qualities to consult, and no much larger clone falls within one base. These data come from a study of shared clonotypes between healthy human individuals (dated by TCRdb to 2020 to 2021). Describing the broader study: The cohort included three men and two women between 18 and 49 years of age. Per donor, three plates each were used for CD4 naive and CD4 memory, two for CD8 naive, and one for CD8 memory. To estimate repertoire size and how much clonotype sharing occurs between individuals, the study deeply sequenced the blood TCR repertoires of roughly 5 healthy adults. Libraries were prepared and TCR repertoires were sequenced by different laboratories using diverse techniques, in order to increase sequencing depth and limit assay-specific biases. Leukapheresis yielded between about 0.85 and 10 billion PBMCs per donor.

The study at large found these results: Higher generation probabilities were observed for clonotypes shared by all four sorted-subset donors than for non-shared clonotypes. Across a few donors, about 5% of naive CD4, roughly 3.5% of naive CD8, 2.3% of memory CD4, and approximately 0.4% of memory CD8 clonotypes were shared. The genetic and exposure-history diversity represented was limited by the small number of donors. Pairwise subsampling indicated that sequencing depth was expected to affect the degree of clonotype sharing among donors. Even with the large sequencing depth, rarefaction of the sorted-subset datasets indicated that sequencing was incomplete. Sampling was restricted to blood, and TCR repertoires in tissue are likely to differ from TCR repertoires in blood. Larger estimated clonotype richness was generally found for naive subsets than for memory subsets.

Relative to germline, V is 4 bases shorter and J is 6 bases shorter, with 19 bases between their ends. Inclusive of the bounding cysteine and phenylalanine, the CDR3 is 15 residues long. Solely the CDR3 DNA is kept, with 45 bases framed from the first base. CDR1 and CDR2 are drawn from the germline V gene: MDHEN, SYDVKM. TCR CDR3 regions were amplified from genomic DNA by multiplex PCR using the deep immunoSEQ assay. Extracted genomic DNA from each cell subset was distributed evenly across all wells of several immunoSEQ 96-well plates, and each plate was treated as a replicate. For sorted subsets, each replicate PCR was loaded with around 200 ng genomic DNA, equivalent to 25,000 to 35,000 T cell genomes. The purified libraries were quantified using a Qubit 3.0 fluorometer, sized with a Bioanalyzer 2100, and then quantified again using the KAPA Library Quantification kit. Each immunoSEQ 96-well plate was sequenced on its own single-read 150-cycle Illumina NextSeq 550 flow cell. Per the source publication's procedure: Because the immunoSEQ output included only junctional sequences and no quality scores, the filtering could not be the same as the filtering used for full-length reads. To assign V/J genes and CDR3, sequences were annotated using PyIR, a Python wrapper for IgBLAST v1.9, with IMGT germline references. Reads were removed for weak V/J assignments (E-value above 1e-6), missing CDR3, stop codons, out-of-frame junctions, or ambiguous translated residues. A V3J clonotype was defined by an identical inferred V gene, J gene, and CDR3 amino acid sequence. The percentage overlap between two repertoires was calculated by dividing the number of shared unique clonotypes by the size of the smaller repertoire. Repertoire richness was assessed with RTK rarefaction, the Chao1 estimator, and Recon v2.1 estimates of unobserved clonotypes. OLGA was used to compute generation probabilities for all TCRbeta clonotypes that the gDNA method yielded from a few donors. Imported from immuneACCESS, the table was reduced by TCRdb to in-frame sequences with V and J called. These copies leave out some clones; in studies compared against another copy, an unresolved V gene accounts for under half, and the cause of the remainder is not known. V and J calls and clone size are given by that table; D and trimming were obtained from the DNA. Within this sample are more than 150,000 clones, with about 68% of them counted one time only. The ten largest clones add up to over 9.5% of the sample.

The donors were healthy, HIV-negative adults who had no recently reported acute infections or vaccinations. Every donor was a Caucasian adult residing in Nashville, Tennessee, USA. CD4+ T cells were enriched by magnetic negative selection; naive cells were then positively selected on CD45RA, and the negative fraction formed the memory subset. Blood was collected by leukapheresis, and PBMCs were isolated by Ficoll-Histopaque density gradient centrifugation and then cryopreserved in liquid nitrogen vapor phase. Analytical flow cytometry was used to check the purity and quantity of every magnetically sorted T cell population. Genomic DNA was isolated from each sorted fraction and quantified by UV absorbance on a Nanodrop 2000c.

The chain was built from TRBV28 and TRBJ2-7; matching of 5 bases hints at TRBD2 as the D gene. The clonotype was recovered from a man between 25 and 39 years old in good health. Sequenced material: memory CD4+ T cells sorted from blood. The cell subset or site label on this specimen signifies: CD45RA-negative fraction. The DNA sequence is as follows: TGTGCCAGCAGTTCAATTCAAGGGCTAGCCCCCGAGCAGTACTTC. Translation gives CASSSIQGLAPEQYF.